This TCR beta chain came from a study of cytomegalovirus exposure and HLA in healthy donors. With respect to this clone: Its matching antigen is unknown.

Study-wide findings and caveats: Available immune exposure information was restricted to CMV serostatus only. V- and J-gene trimming of TCR beta was linked (in a later analysis) to a missense DCLRE1C variant. Per a later analysis, HLA-associated TCR beta chains showed more clonal expansion than other, equally common TCR beta chains.

The PCR made use of 60 Vbeta and 13 Jbeta primers. The repertoire was sequenced with immunoSEQ multiplex PCR; TCRdb's copy has only in-frame clones and lacks some. The table includes roughly 110,000 clones, 77% detected once. The V gene lost 0 bases and the J gene lost 0 bases, with 6 bases spanning the gap. Germline V gives CDR1 MGHRA, CDR2 YSYEKL. The CDR3 contains 16 residues. The TCR was taken from a man between 40 and 49 years old in good health and CMV-seropositive. This chain joins TRBV4-1 and TRBJ2-6; D gene uncertain. Sequencing input: PBMCs. The CDR3 region is CASSQEPGSGANVLTF. DNA for the CDR3: TGCGCCAGCAGCCAAGAACCGGGCTCTGGGGCCAACGTCCTGACTTTC.